This T cell receptor beta chain is drawn from a study of T cell clonotyping in hematopoietic cell transplantation (dated by TCRdb to about 2021). In terms of the full investigation: Recipient samples taken before transplant were obtained following cytoreduction. A total of more than 110 blood samples were gathered in the study from fewer than 40 consecutive transplant recipients along with their related donors. Recruitment of patients ran from 2015 to January 2017, and follow-up continued until late 2020 or until death.

On this clone: It lacks a known antigen. Base qualities were left out, and no much larger clone turns up one base away. The sample has other DNA sequences that encode this CDR3 too.

The sample's time point label, decoded: recipient sample about 28 days before transplant, after cytoreduction. Recipient blood was collected about 28 days before transplant and at days 30, 100 and 180 after transplant. Using Nuclei Lysis Solution, genomic DNA was extracted from unfractionated peripheral blood mononuclear cells that were either fresh or cryopreserved. The paper as a whole reports these results and caveats: Overlap with donor repertoires was found for only a small fraction of recipient repertoires, with over 95% found to appear de novo at the given depth. Donor and pretransplant recipient Inverse Simpson Index values predicted broader posttransplant TCR repertoire diversity. The sample size was limited and the cells went unsorted, which meant the CD4 and CD8 repertoire contributions could not be told apart. After transplant, TCR diversity in recipients dropped, and pathologically expanded clonotypes climbed progressively between day 30 and day 180.

The CDR3, cysteine through phenylalanine, is 14 amino acids long. The DNA shown is the 42-base CDR3, in frame from base 1. V is cut by 2 bases and J by 1 base, and the space between the germline ends is 10 bases. The germline V gene sets CDR1 to SGHDT and CDR2 to YYEEEE. TCR beta CDR3 regions were amplified from genomic DNA with the immunoSEQ assay, a bias-controlled multiplex PCR using V- and J-specific primers. In a second PCR step, the CDR3 amplicons were tagged with a proprietary barcode plus Illumina adapter sequences. An Illumina MiSeq instrument was used for sequencing of the CDR3 libraries. The original pipeline was this. immunoSEQ Analyzer 3.0 was used for export and quality control, with R Bioconductor and Immunarch used for downstream analyses. Only productive rearrangements within the normalized downsampled data set were used in the calculation of repertoire metrics. In the normalized cohort, clonotypes with more than 5 templates were defined as pathologically expanded. The Inverse Simpson Index was used to measure repertoire diversity. CMV-specificity analyses were carried out on the non-normalized data set to capture all clonotypes. Sourced from immuneACCESS, this table was stored by TCRdb with only in-frame sequences that have V and J called. A share of the clones is absent; for the studies checked, an unresolved V gene accounts for under half, and the remainder has no known explanation. Clonal size and the V and J genes are those of that table, whereas D and trimming came from the DNA. For this sample the table gives 16,000 or so clones, of which 93% were detected only once. The ten biggest clones cover 1.5% to 2% of the sample.

The sequence is built from TRBV5-6 and TRBJ2-7; D gene: possibly TRBD2, on 5 matching bases. The sequences come from peripheral blood mononuclear cells, collected before stem cell transplant. This sequence originates from a young man with biphenotypic leukemia. Some clones in this sample may be carry-over from other donors' samples. The CDR3 reads CASSFGRGSYEQYF. At the DNA level, the sequence is TGTGCCAGCAGCTTCGGACGGGGTTCCTACGAGCAGTACTTC. Beyond the CDR3, the reference TRBV5-6 and TRBJ2-7 genes provide the residues; the full variable domain reads: DAGVTQSPTHLIKTRGQQVTLRCSPKSGHDTVSWYQQALGQGPQFIFQYYEEEERQRGNFPDRFSGHQFPNYSSELNVNALLLGDSALYLCASSFGRGSYEQYFGPGTRLTVT.